This is a list of T cell receptor beta chains from one sample in a study of blood T cell repertoires in COVID-19. This table comes from immunoSEQ multiplex PCR, and its TCRdb copy is limited to in-frame clones, with some not included. In the table there are roughly 280,000 clones, 85% to 90% of which are singletons. The specimen was peripheral blood. Source of these receptors: a woman in her thirties with COVID-19, enrolled during active disease. CDR3s include the opening cysteine and the closing phenylalanine or tryptophan. The D gene is left open where the match is weak. Part of the rows lack a size; the others show once, few, many or a class for expanded clones.

NA	TRBV20-1	TRBJ1-1	NA	CSARDPPSAFF	TGCAGTGCGAGAGATCCTCCGTCGGCTTTCTTT
NA	TRBV10-3	TRBJ2-1	NA	CAISAAGSSYNEQFF	TGTGCCATCAGTGCGGCGGGTAGCTCCTACAATGAGCAGTTCTTC
NA	TRBV6-5	TRBJ1-5	NA	CASRAEHNQPQHF	TGTGCCAGCAGGGCAGAACACAATCAGCCCCAGCATTTT
NA	TRBV30	TRBJ1-1	NA	CACGPLTEAFF	TGTGCCTGTGGGCCTCTCACTGAAGCTTTCTTT
TRBD2	TRBV3-1/TRBV3-2	TRBJ2-2	NA	CASSQGLAGGPGTGELFF	TGTGCCAGCAGCCAAGGCCTAGCGGGAGGGCCGGGCACCGGGGAGCTGTTTTTT
NA	TRBV25-1	TRBJ1-1	NA	CASVLGGTEAFF	TGTGCCAGCGTCCTCGGGGGCACTGAAGCTTTCTTT
TRBD2	TRBV4-3	TRBJ2-5	NA	CASSQDFPGGGETQYF	TGCGCCAGCAGCCAAGATTTCCCCGGGGGGGGTGAGACCCAGTACTTC
NA	TRBV28	TRBJ1-3	NA	CASSLFFWPVHGNTIYF	TGTGCCAGCAGTTTATTTTTCTGGCCCGTCCATGGAAACACCATATATTTT
TRBD1	TRBV5-8	TRBJ1-6	NA	CASSFRGLGSPLHF	TGTGCCAGCAGCTTCAGGGGGCTGGGTTCACCCCTCCACTTT
NA	TRBV2	TRBJ2-7	NA	CASILGAGPGYEQYF	TGTGCCAGCATTCTGGGGGCAGGCCCTGGGTACGAGCAGTACTTC
TRBD1	TRBV19	TRBJ2-6	once	CASWTGAGANVLTF	TGTGCCTCCTGGACAGGGGCTGGGGCCAACGTCCTGACTTTC
NA	TRBV5-6	TRBJ2-5	NA	CASSLGGGGGTQYF	TGTGCCAGCAGCTTGGGAGGTGGCGGAGGGACCCAGTACTTC
NA	TRBV4-2	TRBJ2-7	NA	CASSQDGRGSYEQYF	TGTGCCAGCAGCCAAGATGGGAGAGGATCCTACGAGCAGTACTTC
NA	TRBV2	TRBJ1-2	NA	CASSEWDYRGGYTF	TGTGCCAGCAGTGAATGGGACTATCGAGGTGGCTACACCTTC
NA	TRBV28	TRBJ2-7	NA	CASTPGLGGVYEQYF	TGTGCCAGCACTCCCGGGCTAGGGGGGGTTTACGAGCAGTACTTC
TRBD1	TRBV20-1	TRBJ2-4	NA	CSASKDDRGLDIQYF	TGCAGTGCTAGTAAGGATGACAGGGGTTTGGACATTCAGTACTTC
TRBD1	TRBV18	TRBJ2-3	NA	CASSQDRADTQYF	TGTGCCAGCTCTCAGGACAGGGCAGATACGCAGTATTTT
NA	TRBV4-1	TRBJ1-6	few	CASSRAGDNSPLHF	TGCGCCAGCAGCCGAGCAGGCGATAATTCACCCCTCCACTTT
NA	TRBV27	TRBJ1-1	NA	CASSYTVNTEAFF	TGTGCCAGCAGTTATACGGTTAACACTGAAGCTTTCTTT
TRBD2	TRBV5-1	TRBJ2-1	NA	CASSLTGGSYNEQFF	TGCGCCAGCAGCTTGACGGGAGGGTCCTACAATGAGCAGTTCTTC
NA	TRBV24-1	TRBJ2-1	NA	CATSDRQGRGDEQFF	TGTGCCACCAGTGACCGGCAGGGTCGCGGCGATGAGCAGTTCTTC
TRBD1	TRBV4-1	TRBJ2-3	NA	CASSRTGSQDTQYF	TGCGCCAGCAGCCGGACAGGGTCCCAAGATACGCAGTATTTT
TRBD2	TRBV2	TRBJ2-7	NA	CASTGREGRYEQYF	TGTGCCAGCACTGGGCGGGAGGGCCGGTACGAGCAGTACTTC
NA	TRBV14	TRBJ1-1	NA	CASSQLFLNTEAFF	TGTGCCAGCAGCCAACTGTTCCTGAACACTGAAGCTTTCTTT
TRBD1	TRBV29-1	TRBJ2-2	NA	CSGVTGSSNTGELFF	TGCAGCGGCGTGACAGGGAGTAGTAACACCGGGGAGCTGTTTTTT
TRBD1	TRBV6-5	TRBJ2-7	few	CASRYDRDYEQYF	TGTGCCAGCAGGTATGACAGGGACTACGAGCAGTACTTC
TRBD1	TRBV28	TRBJ1-2	NA	CASSPAGDRGPYGYTF	TGTGCCAGCAGTCCCGCCGGGGACAGGGGGCCCTATGGCTACACCTTC
NA	TRBV28	TRBJ2-2	NA	CASQMVRRAGELFF	TGTGCCAGCCAGATGGTCCGGAGGGCCGGGGAGCTGTTTTTT